This T cell receptor (beta chain) was sequenced in a study of blood T cell repertoires in COVID-19. Libraries were prepared by immunoSEQ multiplex PCR; TCRdb keeps only in-frame clonotypes and omits some of them. This table has 150,000 to 200,000 clones, about 76% appearing once. CDR3 length: 20 residues. CDR1 is LNHNV and CDR2 is YYDKDF in the germline V gene (reference sequence). Trimming took 0 bases from V and 0 from J; bases not matched to a gene: 15. This rearrangement joins TRBV15 to TRBJ2-7; TRBD1 matches 9 bases. This clonotype was obtained from a woman aged 35 to 49 with COVID-19, enrolled during active disease. The sample comprised peripheral blood. This CDR3 is CATSRDSPRTGAASSYEQYF. The DNA of the CDR3 is TGTGCCACCAGCAGAGATTCCCCGCGGACAGGGGCCGCCAGCTCCTACGAGCAGTACTTC.